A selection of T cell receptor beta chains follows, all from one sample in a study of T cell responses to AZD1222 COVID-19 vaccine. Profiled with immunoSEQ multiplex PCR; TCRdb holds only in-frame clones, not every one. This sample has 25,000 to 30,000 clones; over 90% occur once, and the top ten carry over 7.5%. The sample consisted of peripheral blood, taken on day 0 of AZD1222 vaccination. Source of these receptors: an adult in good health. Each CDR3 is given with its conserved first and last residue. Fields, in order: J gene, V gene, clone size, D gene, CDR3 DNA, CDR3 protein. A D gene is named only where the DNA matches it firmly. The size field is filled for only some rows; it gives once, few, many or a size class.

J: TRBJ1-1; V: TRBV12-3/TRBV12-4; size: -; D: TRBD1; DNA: TGTGCCACCAACAGGGGCACTGAAGCTTTCTTT; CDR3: CATNRGTEAFF
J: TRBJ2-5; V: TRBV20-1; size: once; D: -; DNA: TGCAGGCCAGGGACCCAGTACTTC; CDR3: CRPGTQYF
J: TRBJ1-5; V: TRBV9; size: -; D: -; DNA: TGTGCCAGCAGCCCAAGTGGTGAAAGACAGCCCCAGCATTTT; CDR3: CASSPSGERQPQHF
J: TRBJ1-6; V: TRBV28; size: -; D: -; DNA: TGTGCCAGCAGTTTTGGGGGCGCCAATTCACCCCTCCACTTT; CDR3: CASSFGGANSPLHF
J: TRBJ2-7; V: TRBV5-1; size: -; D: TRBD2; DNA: TGCGCCAGCAGCGCCCCCGGGACTAGCTACGAGCAGTACTTC; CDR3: CASSAPGTSYEQYF
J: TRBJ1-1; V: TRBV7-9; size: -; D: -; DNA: TGTGCCAGCAGCCGCCAGATGTGGGATGAAGCTTTCTTT; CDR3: CASSRQMWDEAFF
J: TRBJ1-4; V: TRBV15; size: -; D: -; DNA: TGTGCCACCAGGGCTCAGGGGTTCGGTAATGAAAAACTGTTTTTT; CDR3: CATRAQGFGNEKLFF
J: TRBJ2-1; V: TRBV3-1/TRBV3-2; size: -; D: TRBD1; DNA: TGTGCCAGCAGTCGAGACAGGGTAGTCAATGAGCAGTTCTTC; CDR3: CASSRDRVVNEQFF
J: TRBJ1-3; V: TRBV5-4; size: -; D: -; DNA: TGTGCCAGCAGCCGCGGGGGGGGGCCAGACTCTGGAAACACCATATATTTT; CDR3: CASSRGGGPDSGNTIYF
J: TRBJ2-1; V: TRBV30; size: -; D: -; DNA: TGTGCCTGGAGTGGTAGGTTCGCCTACAATGAGCAGTTCTTC; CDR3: CAWSGRFAYNEQFF
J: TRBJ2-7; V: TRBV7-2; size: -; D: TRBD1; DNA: TGTGCCAGCAGCTTAGACTTCCCGGGACAGGGTCGGGAGCAGTACTTC; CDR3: CASSLDFPGQGREQYF
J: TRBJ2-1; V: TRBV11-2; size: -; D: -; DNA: TGTGCCAGCAGCTTAGAAGTACTTACAATGAGGCAGTTCTTC; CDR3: CASSLEVLTMRQFF
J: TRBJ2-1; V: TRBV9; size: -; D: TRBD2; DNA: TGTGCCAGCAGTGCCACGATGGGACTAGCGGGAGCCAATGAGCAGTTCTTC; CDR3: CASSATMGLAGANEQFF
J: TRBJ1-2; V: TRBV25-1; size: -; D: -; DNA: TGTGCCAGCAGTGTTGCAGGGGTAAGGGGTGGCTACACCTTC; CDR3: CASSVAGVRGGYTF
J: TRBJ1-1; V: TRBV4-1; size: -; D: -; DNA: TGCGCCAGCAGCCAAGGGGAGGCGTTTGAGGCTTTCTTT; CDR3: CASSQGEAFEAFF
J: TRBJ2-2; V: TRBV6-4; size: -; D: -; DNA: TGTGCCAGCAGTGACAGGGGTCCCGGGGAGCTGTTTTTT; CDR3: CASSDRGPGELFF